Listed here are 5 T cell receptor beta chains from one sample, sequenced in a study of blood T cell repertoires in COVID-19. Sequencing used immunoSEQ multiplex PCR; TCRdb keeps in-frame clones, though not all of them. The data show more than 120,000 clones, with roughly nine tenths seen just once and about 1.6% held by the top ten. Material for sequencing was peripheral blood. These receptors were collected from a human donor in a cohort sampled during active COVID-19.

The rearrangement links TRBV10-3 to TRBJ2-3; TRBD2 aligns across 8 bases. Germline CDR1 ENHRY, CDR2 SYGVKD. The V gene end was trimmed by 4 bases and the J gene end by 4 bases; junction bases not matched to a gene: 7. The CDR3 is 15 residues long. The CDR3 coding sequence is TGTGCCATCAGTGCGGGACTAGTCCGTTCAGATACGCAGTATTTT. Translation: CAISAGLVRSDTQYF.

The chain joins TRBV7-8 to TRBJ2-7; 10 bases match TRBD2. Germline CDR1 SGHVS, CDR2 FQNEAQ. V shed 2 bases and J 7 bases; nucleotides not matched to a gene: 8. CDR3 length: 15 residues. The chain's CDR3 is CASSLFRLAGVEQYF. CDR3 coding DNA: TGTGCCAGCAGCTTATTTCGGCTAGCGGGGGTTGAGCAGTACTTC.

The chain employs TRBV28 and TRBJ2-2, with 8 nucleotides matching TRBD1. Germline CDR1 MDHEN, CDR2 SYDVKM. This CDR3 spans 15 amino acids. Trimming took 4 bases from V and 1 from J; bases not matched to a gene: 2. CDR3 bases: TGTGCCAGCAGTTCCGGGACAGGGAACACCGGGGAGCTGTTTTTT. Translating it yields CASSSGTGNTGELFF.

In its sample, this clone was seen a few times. The CDR3 region is CASSPLAGGREQYF. The CDR3 DNA sequence: TGTGCCAGCAGCCCCTTAGCGGGGGGGCGCGAGCAGTACTTC. The rearrangement joins TRBV9 to TRBJ2-7; 11 bases fit TRBD2. This CDR3 comprises 14 residues. Germline CDR1 and CDR2: SGDLS and YYNGEE. V lost 4 bases, J lost 6 bases, and 6 bases stayed unmatched.

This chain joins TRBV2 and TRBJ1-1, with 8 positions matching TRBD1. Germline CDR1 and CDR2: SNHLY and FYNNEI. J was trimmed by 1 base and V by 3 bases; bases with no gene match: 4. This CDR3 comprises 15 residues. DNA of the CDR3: TGTGCCAGCAGTGAGTATGGACAGGGGAACACTGAAGCTTTCTTT. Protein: CASSEYGQGNTEAFF.